This passage covers 2 T cell receptor beta chains from one sample sequenced in a study of blood T cell repertoires in COVID-19. Assay: immunoSEQ multiplex PCR; the TCRdb copy retains only in-frame clones and omits some. The sample holds approximately 240,000 clones, approximately 91% seen once. Sequenced input: peripheral blood. These receptors originate from a woman between 40 and 55 years old who had recovered from COVID-19.

J is TRBJ2-7 and V is TRBV12-5; 10 nucleotides match TRBD2. Trimming cost V 1 base and J 2 bases; bases outside gene matches: 8. The CDR3 runs to 17 residues. Germline V gene data show CDR1 as LGHNT and CDR2 as FRNRAP. Written as DNA, the CDR3 is TGTGCTAGTGGTTTGGAGGGAAAACTAGCGGGACCCTACGAGCAGTACTTC. This gives the protein CASGLEGKLAGPYEQYF.

The chain is built from TRBV5-6 and TRBJ1-2, with D unresolved. The CDR3 loop spans 17 amino acids. Germline V gene sequence: CDR1 SGHDT, CDR2 YYEEEE. V lost 0 bases and J 0 bases, leaving 15 bases between the germline ends. The CDR3 nucleotides read TGTGCCAGCAGCTTGGGACCGGGAGTGGGAGCTAACTATGGCTACACCTTC. It specifies CASSLGPGVGANYGYTF.